The 5 T cell receptor beta chains below all came from one sample that was sequenced in a study of spatial heterogeneity in lung cancer. Notes on the study in general: Mutation tallies in tumors tracked expanded intratumoral alpha and beta TCR counts.

The time point: sample taken at primary tumor resection. These receptors have no identified antigens. TCRdb re-called the 5' RACE reads with MiXCR, one entry per CDR3 protein. The sample comprises several thousand distinct CDR3 sequences, around an eighth of which are singletons, and about a quarter rests with the top ten. The sequencing here drew on lung tumor tissue, taken at surgery. The receptor set was obtained from a male donor with early-stage non-small cell lung cancer.

To note about this clonotype: Germline is not matched at one junction end, which may reflect a read error. The V gene is TRBV7-7, the J gene TRBJ2-7; D remains unclear. The CDR3 length is 14 residues. The germline V gene encodes CDR1 SSHAT and CDR2 FNYEAQ (reference sequence). This CDR3 is CASSPDRGSYEQYF. The CDR3 coding sequence is TGTGCTAGCAGCCCGGACCGAGGCTCCTACGAGCAGTACTTC.

This clonotype is medium-sized. The rearrangement links TRBV4-3 to TRBJ2-7; 7 bases line up with TRBD1. V was pared by 4 bases and J by 5 bases, with 8 bases of the junction left unmatched. CDR3 length: 14 amino acids. Per germline, CDR1 LGHNA and CDR2 YSLEER. The CDR3 is CASSLNRGLDEQYF. CDR3 bases: TGCGCCAGCAGCCTAAACAGGGGCTTGGACGAGCAGTACTTC.

In its sample, this clonotype ranks as medium-sized. The chain carries TRBV19 and TRBJ2-7; a weak D match, TRBD2 (5 bases). From germline, CDR1 is LNHDA and CDR2 SQIVND (reference sequence). V lost 6 bases and J lost 1, with 7 bases in between. The CDR3 has 12 residues. CDR3 sequence: CASSTGSYEQYF. For the CDR3, the DNA is TGTGCCAGTAGCACGGGGTCCTACGAGCAGTACTTC.

This clonotype was seen many times. CDR3 protein: CASSQGQTVYGYTF. CDR3 in DNA: TGTGCCAGCAGCCAAGGACAGACCGTATATGGCTACACCTTC. The rearrangement links TRBV5-6 to TRBJ1-2, with a weak D call TRBD1 (6 bases). The germline gives CDR1 SGHDT, CDR2 YYEEEE. V lost 4 bases and J 5 bases, leaving 15 bases between the germline ends. This CDR3 has 14 amino acids.

The chain has TRBV9 and TRBJ2-1, with D perhaps matching TRBD2 (7 bases). The germline V gene encodes CDR1 SGDLS and CDR2 YYNGEE. The CDR3 totals 14 residues. V shed 4 bases and J shed 2 bases, with 10 bases lying between them. The CDR3 coding sequence is TGTGCCAGCAGCTCGGGGGGCACCTACAATGAGCAGTTCTTC. It is translated as CASSSGGTYNEQFF.